These T cell receptor beta chains were read from a single sample in a study of blood T cell repertoires in COVID-19. Clones were read by immunoSEQ multiplex PCR, and TCRdb kept only the in-frame ones, dropping some. Of approximately 220,000 clones in the sample, 86% were seen once. Input material: peripheral blood. The receptor source for this set is a man between 45 and 60 years old with acute or convalescent COVID-19. The CDR3 runs from the conserved cysteine through the conserved F or W. Each record gives: D gene, clone size, V gene, J gene, CDR3 DNA, CDR3 protein. A D gene is named only where the DNA matches it firmly. Clone size, where shown, is once, few, many, or a class for clones that have expanded.

d_call: TRBD1
clone_size: .
v_call: TRBV6-6
j_call: TRBJ1-2
cdr3_nt: TGTGCCAGCAGCACTAACCAGGGGGCGGGCTATGGCTACACCTTC
cdr3_aa: CASSTNQGAGYGYTF

d_call: TRBD1
clone_size: .
v_call: TRBV7-9
j_call: TRBJ1-3
cdr3_nt: TGTGCCAGCAGCCCCAGGGGGAACTCTGGAAACACCATATATTTT
cdr3_aa: CASSPRGNSGNTIYF

d_call: TRBD1
clone_size: once
v_call: TRBV3-1/TRBV3-2
j_call: TRBJ1-2
cdr3_nt: TGTGCCAGCAGCCAAGGACAGGGAATGGGTGGCTACACCTTC
cdr3_aa: CASSQGQGMGGYTF

d_call: TRBD2
clone_size: .
v_call: TRBV25-1
j_call: TRBJ2-1
cdr3_nt: TGTGCCAGCAGTGAATATGGGGGGGGAGTGCAGTTCTTC
cdr3_aa: CASSEYGGGVQFF

d_call: .
clone_size: .
v_call: TRBV5-4
j_call: TRBJ1-1
cdr3_nt: TGTGCCAGCAGCCGGTATCCGGCCATTGAACGGGGTATAACTGAAGCTTTCTTT
cdr3_aa: CASSRYPAIERGITEAFF

d_call: TRBD2
clone_size: once
v_call: TRBV3-1/TRBV3-2
j_call: TRBJ2-7
cdr3_nt: TGTGCCAGCAGCCACCTACCGGGACTAGCCAAGGAGCAGTACTTC
cdr3_aa: CASSHLPGLAKEQYF

d_call: TRBD1
clone_size: .
v_call: TRBV7-9
j_call: TRBJ2-1
cdr3_nt: TGTGCCAGCAGCATCGTTCGGGCAGGGGGTAGGAATGAGCAGTTCTTC
cdr3_aa: CASSIVRAGGRNEQFF

d_call: TRBD1
clone_size: .
v_call: TRBV2
j_call: TRBJ1-2
cdr3_nt: TGTGCCAGCAGTGAATGGGACAGCCGTAACTATGGCTACACCTTC
cdr3_aa: CASSEWDSRNYGYTF

d_call: .
clone_size: .
v_call: TRBV12-3/TRBV12-4
j_call: TRBJ1-1
cdr3_nt: TGTGCCAGCAGTTTACGGGGGGAAGCTTTCTTT
cdr3_aa: CASSLRGEAFF

d_call: .
clone_size: .
v_call: TRBV2
j_call: TRBJ1-3
cdr3_nt: TGTGCCAGCAGGAGAACTCATTTAATTACAGGGTCTGGAAACACCATATATTTT
cdr3_aa: CASRRTHLITGSGNTIYF

d_call: .
clone_size: .
v_call: TRBV10-3
j_call: TRBJ1-2
cdr3_nt: TGTGCCATCAGTGAGTCTAGGGAGGGTGGCTACACCTTC
cdr3_aa: CAISESREGGYTF

d_call: .
clone_size: .
v_call: TRBV19
j_call: TRBJ1-6
cdr3_nt: TGTGCCAGTAGTATAGGGGGACACCATAATTCACCCCTCCACTTT
cdr3_aa: CASSIGGHHNSPLHF

d_call: TRBD1
clone_size: few
v_call: TRBV19
j_call: TRBJ2-6
cdr3_nt: TGTGCCAGTAGTATTATGGTACAGGGGCGTGGGGCCAACGTCCTGACTTTC
cdr3_aa: CASSIMVQGRGANVLTF

d_call: .
clone_size: .
v_call: TRBV6-1
j_call: TRBJ1-1
cdr3_nt: TGTGCCAGCAGTGAATGGACAAGAGAAGCTTTCTTT
cdr3_aa: CASSEWTREAFF

d_call: .
clone_size: .
v_call: TRBV7-9
j_call: TRBJ1-1
cdr3_nt: TGTGCCAGCAGCGGCAGCGCCGGACAGCATTTGAACACTGAAGCTTTCTTT
cdr3_aa: CASSGSAGQHLNTEAFF

d_call: .
clone_size: .
v_call: TRBV5-1
j_call: TRBJ1-2
cdr3_nt: TGCGCCAGCAGCTCCCGGCGCCAGGGGCGGAACTATGGCTACACCTTC
cdr3_aa: CASSSRRQGRNYGYTF

d_call: .
clone_size: .
v_call: TRBV5-4
j_call: TRBJ2-5
cdr3_nt: TGTGCCAGCAGCTTTCAGGGCCACCAAGAGACCCAGTACTTC
cdr3_aa: CASSFQGHQETQYF

d_call: .
clone_size: .
v_call: TRBV5-1
j_call: TRBJ1-5
cdr3_nt: TGCGCCAGCAGCCCTACGTCGGGGAGCAATCAGCCCCAGCATTTT
cdr3_aa: CASSPTSGSNQPQHF

d_call: .
clone_size: .
v_call: TRBV24-1
j_call: TRBJ2-1
cdr3_nt: TGTGCCACCAGTGACCGTGGACAGTTGTACAATGAGCAGTTCTTC
cdr3_aa: CATSDRGQLYNEQFF

d_call: .
clone_size: .
v_call: TRBV14
j_call: TRBJ2-5
cdr3_nt: TGTGCCAGCAGCCCCCTAAATGCTCAAGAGACCCAGTACTTC
cdr3_aa: CASSPLNAQETQYF

d_call: TRBD1
clone_size: .
v_call: TRBV4-2
j_call: TRBJ2-2
cdr3_nt: TGTGCCAGCAGCCAAGGGGGGACAGGGAGGAGAAACACCGGGGAGCTGTTTTTT
cdr3_aa: CASSQGGTGRRNTGELFF

d_call: TRBD1
clone_size: few
v_call: TRBV27
j_call: TRBJ2-7
cdr3_nt: TGTGCCAGCCGGCCCGGGACAGGGGTCGGCGAGCAGTACTTC
cdr3_aa: CASRPGTGVGEQYF

d_call: .
clone_size: .
v_call: TRBV3-1/TRBV3-2
j_call: TRBJ2-7
cdr3_nt: TGTGCCAGCAGCCAAGGGAGACCCGACCGGAATCCCGGGCAGTACTTC
cdr3_aa: CASSQGRPDRNPGQYF

d_call: TRBD1
clone_size: .
v_call: TRBV19
j_call: TRBJ1-1
cdr3_nt: TGTGCCAGTAGCCAGACAGGGGGCTACACTGAAGCTTTCTTT
cdr3_aa: CASSQTGGYTEAFF

d_call: .
clone_size: .
v_call: TRBV6-5
j_call: TRBJ1-1
cdr3_nt: TGTGCCAGCAGTCCTCAGGGGAACACTGAAGCTTTCTTT
cdr3_aa: CASSPQGNTEAFF

d_call: .
clone_size: once
v_call: TRBV9
j_call: TRBJ2-2
cdr3_nt: TGTGCCAGCAGCTTAACTTCGACAGTCACCGGGGAGCTGTTTTTT
cdr3_aa: CASSLTSTVTGELFF

d_call: .
clone_size: .
v_call: TRBV5-1
j_call: TRBJ1-1
cdr3_nt: TGCGCCAGCAGCTTCGGGTCCAATTGGGACACTGAAGCTTTCTTT
cdr3_aa: CASSFGSNWDTEAFF

d_call: TRBD1
clone_size: once
v_call: TRBV5-1
j_call: TRBJ1-1
cdr3_nt: TGCGCCAGCAGCTACCCGGACAGGACTGAAGCTTTCTTT
cdr3_aa: CASSYPDRTEAFF

d_call: .
clone_size: .
v_call: TRBV2
j_call: TRBJ2-6
cdr3_nt: TGTGCCAGCAGGAACCCAGGCTCTGGGGCCAACGTCCTGACTTTC
cdr3_aa: CASRNPGSGANVLTF

d_call: TRBD1
clone_size: .
v_call: TRBV7-8
j_call: TRBJ1-2
cdr3_nt: TGTGCCAGCAGCGTCAGGGGGCAAGGGAACTATGGCTACACCTTC
cdr3_aa: CASSVRGQGNYGYTF